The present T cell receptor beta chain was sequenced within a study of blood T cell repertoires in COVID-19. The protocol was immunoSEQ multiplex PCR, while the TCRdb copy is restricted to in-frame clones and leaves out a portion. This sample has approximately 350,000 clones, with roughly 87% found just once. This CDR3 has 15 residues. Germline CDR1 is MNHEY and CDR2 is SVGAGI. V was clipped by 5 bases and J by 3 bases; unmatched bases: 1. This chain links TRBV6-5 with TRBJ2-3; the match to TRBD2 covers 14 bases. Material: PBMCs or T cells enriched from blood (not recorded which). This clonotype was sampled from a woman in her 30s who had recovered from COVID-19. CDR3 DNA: TGTGCCAGCAGTAGGACTAGCGGGGGGACAGATACGCAGTATTTT. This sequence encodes CASSRTSGGTDTQYF.